The sequence of this T cell receptor beta chain was determined in a study of control samples from healthy donors and cancer patients. Germline CDR1 and CDR2: MDHEN and SYDVKM. The CDR3 runs 16 residues. The junction had 7 bases not matched to a gene; V was cut back by 4 bases and J by 3 bases. Profiled with immunoSEQ multiplex PCR; TCRdb holds only in-frame clones, not every one. The table records 150,000 to 200,000 clones, nearly 96% of them present only once. The sequencing sample was made of blood. The source of this sequence is a woman younger than 45 in good health. The J gene is TRBJ1-2, the V gene TRBV28; 11 nucleotides agree with TRBD1. CDR3 in DNA: TGTGCCAGCAGTTCACCGACGGACAGGGGGCACTATGGCTACACCTTC. This translates into CASSSPTDRGHYGYTF.